One sample yielded the 7 T cell receptor beta chains listed below, sequenced in a study of CXCR3-negative and CXCR3-positive naive CD8 T cells. Study-wide results and limits: Naive cells that were CXCR3-positive had more hydrophobic TRB CDR3s (compared with CXCR3-negative naive cells).

The authors made the TRB cDNA libraries by 5' RACE using UMI labels. For each CDR3 protein, TCRdb gives one entry from its re-call of the 5' RACE reads, without DNA. Its table lists approximately 100,000 distinct CDR3 sequences. No antigen has been identified for these receptors. Source material: naive CXCR3+ CD8+ T cells from blood. Sample subset: CD45RO-CCR7+CD27+CD95- naive CD8+ T cells expressing CXCR3 (TNR3+). Receptor source: a human donor in good health. Some clones in this sample may be carry-over from other donors' samples.

The chain is built from TRBV28 and TRBJ2-1. The CDR3 loop spans 12 amino acids. In germline, CDR1 is MDHEN, CDR2 SYDVKM. The CDR3 protein is CASSLGWVEQFF.

The chain links TRBV29-1 to TRBJ2-3; the D gene TCRdb calls, TRBD1, cannot be checked with no DNA. CDR1 is SQVTM, CDR2 ANQGSEA, per germline. The CDR3 length is 17 residues. CDR3 loop: CSVEDATVWGGGDTQYF.

The rearrangement joins TRBV29-1 to TRBJ2-7; the D call of TRBD1 rests on TCRdb alone, since no DNA is present to check it. Germline V gene sequence: CDR1 SQVTM, CDR2 ANQGSEA. The CDR3 has 14 amino acids. The CDR3 loop is CSVVDGTGTYEQYF.

V gene TRBV30 combines with J gene TRBJ2-3; the D call from TCRdb, TRBD1, cannot be confirmed without DNA. Germline V gives CDR1 GTSNPN, CDR2 SVGIG (reference sequence). This CDR3 region has 15 residues. The CDR3 sequence: CAWAPGQGDQRTQYF.

The chain carries TRBV5-5 and TRBJ2-1; lacking DNA, the TRBD1 call made by TCRdb goes unchecked. CDR1 is SGHKS, CDR2 YYEKEE, per germline (reference sequence). This CDR3 comprises 15 residues. The CDR3 sequence is CASGFRDRGDNEQFF. The whole variable domain, remainder taken from reference TRBV5-5 and TRBJ2-1, is DAGVTQSPTHLIKTRGQQVTLRCSPISGHKSVSWYQQVLGQGPQFIFQYYEKEERGRGNFPDRFSARQFPNYSSELNVNALLLGDSALYLCASGFRDRGDNEQFFGPGTRLTVL.

CDR3 loop: CASSFSRYGSYKETQYF. The chain recombines TRBV7-2 with TRBJ2-5; there is no DNA to check the TCRdb D call of TRBD2. CDR3 length: 17 residues. Germline CDR1 SGHTA, CDR2 FQGNSA.

This CDR3 is CASSWGKISGANVLTF. The genes are TRBV7-8 and TRBJ2-6; checking the TCRdb D call of TRBD1 is not possible without DNA. Germline V gene data show CDR1 as SGHVS and CDR2 as FQNEAQ. The CDR3 has 16 residues.